This T cell receptor (beta chain) is from a study of blood T cells in healthy people across ages (dated by TCRdb to 2015 to 2017). Concerning the study at large: In model experiments, roughly one uniquely barcoded TCR beta cDNA molecule per two T cells was captured by template switching. Using deep sequencing normalized with unique cDNA molecular identifiers, the study measured how TCR beta repertoire diversity changes with age. Using the same blood draw, the study looked at two additional independent replicas of 1 million unique cDNA reads for two donors, one aged 18 to 30 and the other aged 80 or older. Donors were grouped into four age groups: young (average roughly 16 years), middle-aged (under 40), aged (around 60) and long-lived (just over 80). Findings and caveats that apply to the study as a whole: There was a strong correlation between observed TCR beta diversity and the percentage of naive T cells measured by flow cytometry. Estimates of total diversity based on one million sequenced T cells were considered lower bounds and underestimates. As age increased, observed TCR beta diversity per million T cells dropped in a roughly linear way, and a significant reduction was already evident by age about 40. Because donor CMV infection status was unknown, age-related changes in expanded clonotypes were potentially confounded. Bulk unsorted PBMC profiling prevented conclusive comparison of naive and antigen-experienced compartments. The long-lived group showed more naive CD4+ T cells, fewer expanded clones and increased TCR diversity than the aged group, suggesting age selection.

The germline V gene sets CDR1 to SGHNT and CDR2 to YENEEA. The CDR3, cysteine through phenylalanine, is 16 amino acids long. The read is trimmed to its CDR3 DNA, 48 bases read in frame from base 1. Trimming removed 4 bases from V and 6 bases from J, leaving 19 bases between the germline ends. The donors were some 36 Caucasian individuals from Russia, aged roughly 6 to 100 years, who were systemically healthy. Around 10 milliliters of peripheral blood were drawn from each donor into EDTA-treated Vacutainer tubes. Ficoll-Paque density-gradient centrifugation was used to isolate PBMCs, with at least 6.5 million per sample. Trizol reagent was used to extract total RNA from PBMCs, with at least 5.5 micrograms per sample. Naive CD45RAhigh/CD27high T cell percentages were measured by flow cytometry on a PBMC aliquot from every donor. Library preparation employed 5' RACE. This sample was sequenced with an Illumina HiSeq 2500. The second PCR ran for roughly 6 to 11 cycles and used a J-beta primer mix along with a sample-barcoded 5' primer. A template-switch 5' adaptor carrying 12 random nucleotides introduced a unique molecular identifier onto each TCR beta cDNA molecule. Each sample yielded at least 3 million CDR3-containing paired-end reads. The Mint cDNA synthesis kit, primed by a TRBC-specific oligonucleotide, was used to synthesize first-strand cDNA from all RNA. All cDNA was treated with uracil-DNA glycosylase and then went through a first 18-cycle PCR with the universal primers M1SS and BC2_uni_R. In the original analysis: For normalization, 1 million high-quality reads, each with a distinct molecular identifier, were randomly selected from each sample. Reads with shared molecular identifiers were discarded instead of being binned into consensus sequences. MiTCR, run with a Q25 quality threshold and the strictest error-elimination algorithm, handled CDR3 identification, clonotype clustering and error correction. A nonparametric unseen species model with Euler transformation was used to estimate a lower bound on total TCR beta diversity. The raw public reads went through TCRdb reprocessing: fastp at Q25, MiXCR clone calling, in-frame beta chains kept. Under each unique CDR3 protein, matching rows form one entry showing the most common genes and DNA. The authors' filters were not applied to this entry. This sample comprises under 1,100,000 distinct CDR3 sequences, around 27% of them detected only once. Of the sample, 0.75% falls within the top ten clones.

Concerning this clonotype itself: No cognate antigen has been identified for it. No much larger clone exists at a distance of one base, and base qualities are not known.

This sample also belongs to another study, concerning T cells of mothers and their children. The second source states: Nine systemically healthy Caucasian individuals served as donors, namely three mothers together with their six children. cDNA synthesis used all of the extracted RNA, with 1.5 ug of RNA in each 15 ul reaction. In the second PCR, the M1S primer introduced both the sample barcodes and 2-4 random nucleotides. Over 9.5 million TCR beta CDR3 reads were obtained for each mother, and 2.7 million or so reads were obtained for each child. TCR recombination output is similarly shaped by thymic selection in related and unrelated pairs, with a minor effect exerted by inherited differences. Normalized repertoire overlap was always slightly but never significantly higher in related than unrelated mother-child pairs. No persistent microchimeric T cell clones were detected, at a sensitivity of roughly 99 clones per million clonotypes. To look for features that set related mother-child pairs apart from unrelated individuals, the researchers ran deep NGS to compare the TCR beta repertoires of mothers and children. On average, the children were approximately 11 +/- 4 years old, while the mothers were approximately 41 +/- 4 years old. After adapter ligation with NEBNext reagents, the libraries were sequenced on Illumina HiSeq 2000 with 100+100 nt paired-end reads. Mother and child libraries were prepared a month apart and sequenced in separate runs to prevent cross-contamination. Between about 500,000 and 2,300,000 distinct TCR beta clonotypes were identified per donor. Naive TCR beta clonotypes were estimated from low-frequency clonotypes matched to each donor's FACS-determined naive share, without sorting.

In this chain, TRBV11-3 is recombined with TRBJ2-1; the D region may be TRBD1 or TRBD2, each matching 5 bases equally. The sample consisted of blood. The TCR originated in a girl aged 2 to 10 in good health. The CDR3 region: CASSSEGSGLGNEQFF. The DNA is as follows: TGTGCCAGCAGCTCAGAGGGTTCAGGGTTGGGCAATGAGCAGTTCTTC.